Listed here are 2 T cell receptor beta chains from one sample, sequenced in a study of OX40 agonist ivuxolimab in advanced cancers. Only in-frame clones appear in the TCRdb table, and some are missing; sequencing was by immunoSEQ multiplex PCR. Of some 35,000 clones listed, approximately 79% were seen once; the top ten hold more than 12%. Sequences were derived from CD4+ or CD8+ T cells sorted from blood, sampled in a trial of the OX40 agonist ivuxolimab. Source of these receptors: an adult with an advanced solid tumor such as melanoma, head and neck, liver or kidney cancer.

J is TRBJ2-5 and V is TRBV29-1; possible D gene TRBD2, 5 bases. The CDR3 runs to 14 residues. Germline lookup yields CDR1 SQVTM and CDR2 ANQGSEA. Trimming pared 5 bases from V and 5 bases from J, leaving 18 bases between. CDR3 region: CSVTTLGGGETQYF. The CDR3 nucleotides read TGCAGCGTTACGACTCTCGGAGGCGGGGAGACCCAGTACTTC.

The chain combines TRBV19 with TRBJ2-3; D is ambiguous. In germline, CDR1 is LNHDA, CDR2 SQIVND (reference sequence). V dropped 5 bases and J dropped 6 bases, with 12 bases sitting between them. The CDR3 runs to 13 residues. CDR3 loop: CASSYDRGDTQYF. The CDR3 bases are TGTGCCAGTAGTTACGACCGAGGCGATACGCAGTATTTT.